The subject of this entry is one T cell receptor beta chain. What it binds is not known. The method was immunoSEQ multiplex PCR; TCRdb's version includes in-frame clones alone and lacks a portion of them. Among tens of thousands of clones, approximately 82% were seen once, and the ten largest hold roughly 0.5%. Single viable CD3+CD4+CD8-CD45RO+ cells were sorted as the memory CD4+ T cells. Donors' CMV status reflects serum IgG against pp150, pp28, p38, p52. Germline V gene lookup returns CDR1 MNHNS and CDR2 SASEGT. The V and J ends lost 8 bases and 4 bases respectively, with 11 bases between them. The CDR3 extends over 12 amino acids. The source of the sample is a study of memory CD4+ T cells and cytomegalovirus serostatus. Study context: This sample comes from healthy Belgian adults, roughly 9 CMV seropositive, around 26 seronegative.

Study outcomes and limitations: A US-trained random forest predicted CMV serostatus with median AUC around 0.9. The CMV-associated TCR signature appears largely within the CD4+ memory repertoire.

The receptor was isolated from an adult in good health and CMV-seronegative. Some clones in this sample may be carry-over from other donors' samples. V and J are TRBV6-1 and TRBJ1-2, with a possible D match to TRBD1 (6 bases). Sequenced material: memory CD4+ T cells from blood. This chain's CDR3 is CASGQIIYGYTF. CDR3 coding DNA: TGTGCCAGCGGACAGATAATCTATGGCTACACCTTC.